These 4 T cell receptor beta chains came from one sample sequenced in a study of shared clonotypes between healthy human individuals. The data were produced by immunoSEQ multiplex PCR, yet TCRdb's version contains in-frame clones alone and is incomplete. The profile shows millions of clones, roughly 96% of them singletons. The sample consisted of naive CD4+ T cells sorted from blood. Subset described: CD45RA+ positively selected. The receptors come from a man between 18 and 35 years old in good health.

This rearrangement joins TRBV6-1 to TRBJ1-5, with TRBD1 as a possible D gene (6 bases). V was trimmed by 3 bases and J by 1 base, leaving 10 bases between them. This CDR3 has 15 residues. Germline CDR1 MNHNS, CDR2 SASEGT. The CDR3 here is CASSDRGRSNQPQHF. In nucleotides, the CDR3 is TGTGCCAGCAGTGACCGGGGGCGAAGCAATCAGCCCCAGCATTTT.

This clone was found once. The chain has TRBV10-1 and TRBJ2-3; perhaps TRBD2 as D (5 bases). Germline loops: CDR1 WNHNN, CDR2 SYGVQD (reference sequence). The V end lost 6 bases, the J end lost 4 bases, and 17 bases lay between the germline ends. The length of the CDR3 is 15 residues. The CDR3 DNA is TGCGCCAGCAGCAAGGACTTCTTGCCCTCAGATACGCAGTATTTT. Translated: CASSKDFLPSDTQYF.

The CDR3 protein is CASSPVLSTDTQYF. The CDR3 bases are TGTGCCAGCAGCCCGGTTCTAAGCACAGATACGCAGTATTTT. This rearrangement joins TRBV7-6 to TRBJ2-3; D is unresolved. Germline V CDR1 and CDR2: SGHVS, FNYEAQ. The CDR3 is made up of 14 amino acids. Trimming pared 5 bases from V and 0 bases from J, leaving 9 bases between.

J is TRBJ1-5 and V is TRBV5-6; a possible D gene is TRBD1 (6 bases). CDR1 is SGHDT, CDR2 YYEEEE, per germline. The CDR3 consists of 17 residues. V lost 5 bases to trimming and J lost 6 bases, with 24 bases between them. The CDR3 DNA reads TGTGCCAGCAGTAAACTGACAGGCTCTGCCGTCCCTCAGCCCCAGCATTTT. It is translated as CASSKLTGSAVPQPQHF.